The 30 T cell receptor beta chains below all came from one sample that was sequenced in a study of blood T cell repertoires in COVID-19. Libraries were prepared by immunoSEQ multiplex PCR; TCRdb keeps only in-frame clonotypes and omits some of them. The sample lists over 400,000 clones; more than 85% were seen once. The specimen sequenced was PBMCs or T cells enriched from blood (not recorded which). These TCRs come from a woman aged 55-70 years who had recovered from COVID-19.

This sequence joins TRBV20-1 and TRBJ1-1, with unresolved D. This CDR3 has 11 residues. V lost 6 bases to trimming and J lost 5 bases, with 10 bases between them. Germline V gene data show CDR1 as DFQATT and CDR2 as SNEGSKA (reference sequence). This CDR3 reads CSALTGTEAFF. For the CDR3, the DNA is TGCAGTGCCCTAACCGGGACTGAAGCTTTCTTT.

The rearrangement joins TRBV27 to TRBJ1-5; 7 bases match TRBD1. This CDR3 comprises 14 residues. Germline CDR1 MNHEY, CDR2 SMNVEV (reference sequence). J gave up 3 bases and V 3 bases, and 2 bases lay outside the gene matches. The CDR3: CASSFGQVNQPQHF. CDR3 coding DNA: TGTGCCAGCAGTTTCGGACAGGTCAATCAGCCCCAGCATTTT.

The chain is built from TRBV14 and TRBJ1-2, with unresolved D. The V end was cut by 4 bases, the J end by 8 bases, with 14 bases between. From germline, CDR1 is SGHDN and CDR2 FVKESK. CDR3 length: 13 residues. CDR3 in DNA: TGTGCCAGCAGCCCGGGAGGATCTTGGGGCTACACCTTC. Translation gives CASSPGGSWGYTF.

V gene TRBV15 combines with J gene TRBJ2-1; 8 nucleotides line up with TRBD1. Germline V lookup: CDR1 LNHNV, CDR2 YYDKDF (reference sequence). The CDR3 runs 15 residues. The V gene end was trimmed by 4 bases and the J gene end by 4 bases; junction bases not matched to a gene: 6. CDR3 in amino acids: CATSTPGQEYNEQFF. DNA of the CDR3: TGTGCCACCAGCACACCGGGACAGGAATACAATGAGCAGTTCTTC.

The CDR3 loop is CASAPQGREKLFF. CDR3 nucleotides: TGTGCTAGTGCCCCCCAGGGAAGGGAAAAACTGTTTTTT. The V and J genes are TRBV12-5 and TRBJ1-4; possibly TRBD1 for D (5 bases). CDR1 is LGHNT, CDR2 FRNRAP, per germline. V lost 7 bases and J lost 8, with 14 bases in between. The CDR3 spans 13 residues.

V usage is TRBV6-5 and J usage is TRBJ2-6; perhaps TRBD2 as D (6 bases). The CDR3 loop spans 14 amino acids. The V end lost 8 bases, the J end lost 2 bases, and 10 bases lay between the germline ends. Germline V lookup: CDR1 MNHEY, CDR2 SVGAGI. CDR3 coding DNA: TGTGCCAGCGCCAGGGAGGCTGGGGCCAACGTCCTGACTTTC. As protein: CASAREAGANVLTF.

The V call is TRBV9, the J call TRBJ2-5, with a possible D match to TRBD1 (6 bases). The CDR3 totals 15 residues. Germline loops: CDR1 SGDLS, CDR2 YYNGEE. The ends were cut back, 4 bases at V and 5 bases at J, with 18 bases in the middle. As DNA, the CDR3 is TGTGCCAGCAGCCCCGGGTTGGGGGCGTGGGAGACCCAGTACTTC. Its protein product is CASSPGLGAWETQYF.

This clone was detected many times. This chain joins TRBV19 and TRBJ1-4; a possible D gene is TRBD1 (5 bases). The CDR3 is 13 residues long. V lost 8 bases to trimming and J lost 8 bases, with 15 bases between them. CDR1 is LNHDA, CDR2 SQIVND, per germline (reference sequence). The CDR3 nucleotides are TGTGCCAGTGAATCAAGACAGCCGGAAAAACTGTTTTTT. This gives the protein CASESRQPEKLFF.

The table lists this clone with a few counts. The chain links TRBV19 to TRBJ1-2; a weak D match, TRBD1 (5 bases). The V gene's germline CDR1 is LNHDA and CDR2 SQIVND (reference sequence). The CDR3 sequence is 12 residues long. The ends were cut back, 6 bases at V and 7 bases at J, with 12 bases in the middle. CDR3 DNA sequence: TGTGCCAGTAGCCAGACAGTCAGTGGCTACACCTTC. Its protein is CASSQTVSGYTF.

The V and J genes are TRBV19 and TRBJ2-2; no firm D call. Per the germline V gene, CDR1 is LNHDA and CDR2 is SQIVND (reference sequence). V was cut by 3 bases and J by 1 base, with 3 bases left in between. The CDR3 has 13 residues. CDR3 region: CASSILNTGELFF. DNA for the CDR3: TGTGCCAGTAGTATCTTGAACACCGGGGAGCTGTTTTTT.

V usage is TRBV2 and J usage is TRBJ1-1, with a weak D call TRBD1 (5 bases). The V gene lost 6 bases and the J gene lost 5 bases, with 13 bases spanning the gap. Germline assignment: CDR1 SNHLY and CDR2 FYNNEI. The CDR3 is made up of 13 amino acids. For the CDR3, the DNA is TGTGCCAGCAGCGTACGGGGGGGAACTGAAGCTTTCTTT. Encoded protein: CASSVRGGTEAFF. Supplemented by reference TRBV2 and TRBJ1-1, the full variable domain reads EPEVTQTPSHQVTQMGQEVILRCVPISNHLYFYWYRQILGQKVEFLVSFYNNEISEKSEIFDDQFSVERPDGSNFTLKIRSTKLEDSAMYFCASSVRGGTEAFFGQGTRLTVV.

The chain links TRBV2 to TRBJ1-1; maybe TRBD1 (6 bases). Trimming took 8 bases from V and 2 from J, leaving 12 bases between them. Looked up from germline, CDR1 is SNHLY and CDR2 is FYNNEI. The CDR3 length is 13 residues. This chain's CDR3 is CASSTGPNTEAFF. The CDR3 DNA is TGTGCCAGCTCGACAGGCCCAAACACTGAAGCTTTCTTT.

The V gene is TRBV19, the J gene TRBJ1-1; perhaps TRBD1 as D (5 bases). This CDR3 has 15 residues. Germline V gene lookup returns CDR1 LNHDA and CDR2 SQIVND (reference sequence). The V and J ends lost 5 bases and 7 bases respectively, with 20 bases between them. The chain's CDR3 is CASSGGDGGFDEAFF. DNA for the CDR3: TGTGCCAGTAGTGGGGGAGATGGAGGGTTCGATGAAGCTTTCTTT.

V and J are TRBV7-8 and TRBJ2-5, with 10 positions matching TRBD2. Germline V gene lookup returns CDR1 SGHVS and CDR2 FQNEAQ. J gave up 2 bases and V 0 bases, and 6 bases lay outside the gene matches. The CDR3 length is 17 residues. The CDR3 nucleotides read TGTGCCAGCAGCTTAGCACCGGGACTAGCGAATCAAGAGACCCAGTACTTC. Translated: CASSLAPGLANQETQYF. The full variable domain, completed using reference TRBV7-8 and TRBJ2-5, is GAGVSQSPRYKVAKRGQDVALRCDPISGHVSLFWYQQALGQGPEFLTYFQNEAQLDKSGLPSDRFFAERPEGSVSTLKIQRTQQEDSAVYLCASSLAPGLANQETQYFGPGTRLLVL.

This clone was seen only once. V usage is TRBV4-1 and J usage is TRBJ2-7, with 8 positions matching TRBD1. CDR1 and CDR2 from the germline V gene are MGHRA and YSYEKL. CDR3 length: 12 residues. Trimming removed 6 bases from V and 6 bases from J; junction bases left unmatched: 4. CDR3 sequence: CASRQGGSEQYF. CDR3 DNA sequence: TGCGCCAGCAGACAGGGGGGTAGCGAGCAGTACTTC.

The sample holds a few counts of this clone. The rearrangement uses TRBV6-5 and TRBJ2-1; tentative D call: TRBD1 (6 bases). The germline V gene encodes CDR1 MNHEY and CDR2 SVGAGI. The ends were cut back, 10 bases at V and 7 bases at J, with 23 bases in the middle. The CDR3 spans 15 residues. The CDR3 protein is CATDPGALRGNEQFF. The CDR3 DNA sequence: TGTGCCACCGACCCCGGGGCTCTAAGGGGGAATGAGCAGTTCTTC.

The gene calls are TRBV21-1 and TRBJ1-1; TRBD1 is the table's D call, not checked against the DNA. TRBV21-1 is tagged as a pseudogene. The CDR3 is 15 residues long. The CDR3 DNA reads TGTGCCAGCAGCAAAAGGGACAGGGGAGGGACTGAAGCTTTCTTT. Residues: CASSKRDRGGTEAFF.

V gene TRBV9 combines with J gene TRBJ2-5; D possibly corresponds to TRBD2 (6 bases). With 0 bases removed from V and 9 bases from J, the gap between germline ends came to 21 bases. CDR1 and CDR2 (germline): SGDLS, YYNGEE. This CDR3 has 16 residues. CDR3 DNA: TGTGCCAGCAGCGTAGCTATAGGGGAGCACTCGGGGGCCCAGTACTTC. This translates into CASSVAIGEHSGAQYF.

V is TRBV7-9 and J is TRBJ1-4, with 7 bases matching TRBD1. The CDR3 extends over 16 amino acids. Per the germline V gene, CDR1 is SEHNR and CDR2 is FQNEAQ (reference sequence). V shed 4 bases, J shed 2 bases, and the junction held 7 bases outside the gene matches. Written as DNA, the CDR3 is TGTGCCAGCAGCTCCGAAGGGGGCCTCACTAATGAAAAACTGTTTTTT. This encodes CASSSEGGLTNEKLFF.

This clone was detected only a few times. The V call is TRBV30, the J call TRBJ1-2; a possible D gene is TRBD1 (6 bases). Looked up from germline, CDR1 is GTSNPN and CDR2 is SVGIG (reference sequence). The V end lost 4 bases, the J end lost 4 bases, and 19 bases lay between the germline ends. The CDR3 length is 15 residues. The CDR3 sequence: CAWNPGQGSAYGYTF. The DNA of the CDR3 is TGTGCCTGGAACCCCGGGCAGGGGTCGGCCTATGGCTACACCTTC.

The J gene is TRBJ2-5, the V gene TRBV3-1 (or the pseudogene TRBV3-2); 8 positions match TRBD1. The CDR3 is 15 amino acids. Losses at the gene ends were 4 bases for V and 4 bases for J; bases not matched to a gene: 8. Germline CDR1 is LGHDT and CDR2 is YNNKEL (reference sequence). The CDR3 protein is CASSLRTGLLETQYF. The DNA for the CDR3 is TGTGCCAGCAGCCTCCGGACAGGGCTGCTAGAGACCCAGTACTTC.

The V call is TRBV5-1, the J call TRBJ2-1; 7 bases line up with TRBD1. This CDR3 region has 15 residues. The V gene end was trimmed by 0 bases and the J gene end by 4 bases; junction bases not matched to a gene: 4. Germline CDR1 SGHRS, CDR2 YFSETQ. The CDR3 region has the DNA TGCGCCAGCAGCTTGGCGGGACAGTCTTACAATGAGCAGTTCTTC. This encodes CASSLAGQSYNEQFF.

This clone was counted only a few times. The chain couples TRBV2 to TRBJ2-2, with D hard to call. Germline CDR1 reads SNHLY; CDR2 reads FYNNEI. This CDR3 is built from 15 residues. V was trimmed by 2 bases and J by 7 bases, leaving 14 bases between them. CDR3 residues: CASSERSQDGGELFF. The CDR3 DNA sequence: TGTGCCAGCAGTGAAAGGTCCCAGGATGGCGGGGAGCTGTTTTTT.

The CDR3 spells CASSLRTGSNQPQHF. CDR3 coding DNA: TGTGCCAGCAGCCTCCGGACAGGGAGCAATCAGCCCCAGCATTTT. V gene TRBV5-8 combines with J gene TRBJ1-5, with 8 bases identical to TRBD1. Germline V CDR1 and CDR2: SGHTS, YDEGEE. The CDR3 contains 15 residues. Trimming removed 4 bases from V and 1 base from J; junction bases left unmatched: 4.

The V call is TRBV13, the J call TRBJ1-6; D is undetermined. Per the germline V gene, CDR1 is PRHDT and CDR2 is FYEKMQ (reference sequence). The V end was cut by 5 bases, the J end by 9 bases, with 17 bases between. This CDR3 has 15 amino acids. The CDR3 region is CASSTRHTGSSPLHF. The DNA of the CDR3 is TGTGCCAGCAGCACCCGACACACCGGGAGTTCACCCCTCCACTTT.

The chain uses TRBV4-1 and TRBJ2-2; D possibly corresponds to TRBD1 (5 bases). The CDR3 loop spans 13 amino acids. CDR1 is MGHRA, CDR2 YSYEKL, per germline. Trimming took 7 bases from V and 6 from J, leaving 12 bases between them. CDR3 protein: CASTPTVAGELFF. The CDR3, as DNA: TGCGCCAGCACCCCGACAGTTGCCGGGGAGCTGTTTTTT.

This rearrangement joins TRBV30 to TRBJ1-3; no reliable D call. Germline V gives CDR1 GTSNPN, CDR2 SVGIG (reference sequence). Between the trimmed V and J ends, which lost 2 bases and 2 bases, there was a span of 7 bases. The CDR3 loop spans 13 amino acids. CDR3 DNA sequence: TGTGCCTGGAGTCCTGCTACTGGAAACACCATATATTTT. Encoded protein: CAWSPATGNTIYF.

This clone appeared a single time. The chain carries TRBV7-2 and TRBJ2-3; perhaps TRBD1 as D (6 bases). The CDR3 covers 18 residues. Germline V gene sequence: CDR1 SGHTA, CDR2 FQGNSA. V shed 4 bases and J shed 2 bases, with 22 bases lying between them. The chain's CDR3 is CASSSGPFRDTFTDTQYF. As DNA, the CDR3 is TGTGCCAGCAGCTCTGGACCATTCCGGGACACCTTCACAGATACGCAGTATTTT.

This sequence joins TRBV18 and TRBJ2-5, with no clear D. The CDR3 runs 13 residues. Germline-derived CDR1 and CDR2 are KGHSH and LQKENI. Trimming removed 3 bases from V and 3 bases from J, with 8 bases in between. The CDR3 is CASSPVVKETQYF. The CDR3 nucleotides are TGTGCCAGCTCACCCGTTGTAAAAGAGACCCAGTACTTC. Full variable domain (remainder filled in from reference TRBV18 and TRBJ2-5): NAGVMQNPRHLVRRRGQEARLRCSPMKGHSHVYWYRQLPEEGLKFMVYLQKENIIDESGMPKERFSAEFPKEGPSILRIQQVVRGDSAAYFCASSPVVKETQYFGPGTRLLVL.

This chain links TRBV6-2 or TRBV6-3 with TRBJ2-7, with no clear D. This CDR3 spans 15 amino acids. Germline V gene sequence: CDR1 MNHEY, CDR2 SVGEGT. V was cut by 3 bases and J by 0 bases, with 12 bases left in between. CDR3 region: CASSYRQASSYEQYV. As DNA, the CDR3 is TGTGCCAGCAGTTATCGGCAGGCAAGCTCCTACGAGCAGTACGTC.